This is a list of T cell receptor beta chains from one sample in a study of blood T cells in healthy people across ages. One entry per CDR3 protein, called by TCRdb with MiXCR from the 5' RACE reads. The sample carries hundreds of thousands of distinct CDR3 sequences, around 24% recorded once. A further study also used this sample, focusing on T cells of mothers and their children.

The sequenced material came from blood. These receptors all come from a boy younger than 18 in good health. Both conserved end residues are part of each CDR3. D genes are given only for firm matches. Size is stated for part of the rows, as once, few or many counts, or as a class when the clone is expanded.

CDR3nt: TGTGCCAGCAGCGTAGCGGGGGTTTCGAACACTGAAGCTTTCTTT; CDR3aa: CASSVAGVSNTEAFF; abundance: once; d_gene: .; v_gene: TRBV9; j_gene: TRBJ1-1
CDR3nt: TGCGCCAGCAGCCACCCTAGGACTAGCGGGAGGGTCAATGAGCAGTTCTTC; CDR3aa: CASSHPRTSGRVNEQFF; abundance: .; d_gene: TRBD2; v_gene: TRBV4-3; j_gene: TRBJ2-1
CDR3nt: TGTGCCAGCAGCTCAAGGGACAAGTACGAGCAGTACTTC; CDR3aa: CASSSRDKYEQYF; abundance: few; d_gene: .; v_gene: TRBV7-9; j_gene: TRBJ2-7
CDR3nt: TGTGCCACCTACTGGGGGGAGCAGTTCTTC; CDR3aa: CATYWGEQFF; abundance: .; d_gene: .; v_gene: TRBV6-1; j_gene: TRBJ2-1
CDR3nt: TGTGCCAGCAGCTTAGCCGGTCAGCCCCAGCATTTT; CDR3aa: CASSLAGQPQHF; abundance: many; d_gene: .; v_gene: TRBV28; j_gene: TRBJ1-5
CDR3nt: TGTGCCAGCAGCTTAGAAGGGGACAGGGGGAAAAACATTCAGTACTTC; CDR3aa: CASSLEGDRGKNIQYF; abundance: few; d_gene: TRBD1; v_gene: TRBV7-9; j_gene: TRBJ2-4
CDR3nt: TGCGCCAGCAGCCCTACTCCAGGGGCCACTGAAGCTTTCTTT; CDR3aa: CASSPTPGATEAFF; abundance: few; d_gene: .; v_gene: TRBV4-1; j_gene: TRBJ1-1
CDR3nt: TGCAGTGCTAAAACGGGCAACACAGATACGCAGTATTTT; CDR3aa: CSAKTGNTDTQYF; abundance: few; d_gene: .; v_gene: TRBV20-1; j_gene: TRBJ2-3
CDR3nt: TGCGCCAGCAGCCCCGGCTCAGCGGCCTCCTACGAGCAGTACTTC; CDR3aa: CASSPGSAASYEQYF; abundance: few; d_gene: .; v_gene: TRBV4-3; j_gene: TRBJ2-7
CDR3nt: TGTGCCAGCAGTTTAGCAACTAGTAGCACAGATACGCAGTATTTT; CDR3aa: CASSLATSSTDTQYF; abundance: .; d_gene: .; v_gene: TRBV12-3/TRBV12-4; j_gene: TRBJ2-3
CDR3nt: TGTGCCAGCAGCTCCACCGGGACGCTTTTTCGAGCCAAAAACATTCAGTACTTC; CDR3aa: CASSSTGTLFRAKNIQYF; abundance: .; d_gene: .; v_gene: TRBV28; j_gene: TRBJ2-4
CDR3nt: TGTGCCAGCAGCCGTCCACAGGGGTCCAAAAACATTCAGTACTTC; CDR3aa: CASSRPQGSKNIQYF; abundance: many; d_gene: TRBD1; v_gene: TRBV28; j_gene: TRBJ2-4
CDR3nt: TGTGCCAGCAGTGGACAGGGGGGGAATTCACCCCTCCACTTT; CDR3aa: CASSGQGGNSPLHF; abundance: few; d_gene: TRBD1; v_gene: TRBV6-5; j_gene: TRBJ1-6
CDR3nt: TGTGCCAGCAGCACGACGGCAACATACACTGAAGCTTTCTTT; CDR3aa: CASSTTATYTEAFF; abundance: few; d_gene: .; v_gene: TRBV11-2; j_gene: TRBJ1-1
CDR3nt: TGTGCCTGGAGTTGGAGCAATCAGCCCCAGCATTTT; CDR3aa: CAWSWSNQPQHF; abundance: .; d_gene: .; v_gene: TRBV30; j_gene: TRBJ1-5
CDR3nt: TGTGCCAGCAGCTTTACGAGACGGGGAAGCTACGAGCAGTACTTC; CDR3aa: CASSFTRRGSYEQYF; abundance: .; d_gene: .; v_gene: TRBV5-5; j_gene: TRBJ2-7
CDR3nt: TGTGCCAGCAGAGGGGGGACTAGCGGGACCGGGGAGCTGTTTTTT; CDR3aa: CASRGGTSGTGELFF; abundance: .; d_gene: TRBD2; v_gene: TRBV7-9; j_gene: TRBJ2-2
CDR3nt: TGCGCCAGCAGCTCCGACAGGGTCACAACTAATGAAAAACTGTTTTTT; CDR3aa: CASSSDRVTTNEKLFF; abundance: .; d_gene: TRBD1; v_gene: TRBV5-1; j_gene: TRBJ1-4
CDR3nt: TGTGCCAGCCGTGGGACAGGGGAGGAGACCCAGTACTTC; CDR3aa: CASRGTGEETQYF; abundance: many; d_gene: TRBD1; v_gene: TRBV5-5; j_gene: TRBJ2-5
CDR3nt: TGCGCCAGCAGCCCCTTGGGTGGGGGAGGGTACAATGAGCAGTTCTTC; CDR3aa: CASSPLGGGGYNEQFF; abundance: .; d_gene: TRBD2; v_gene: TRBV5-1; j_gene: TRBJ2-1
CDR3nt: TGCGCCAGCTCCCCCTTACGGTTGGGGGAGACCCAGTACTTC; CDR3aa: CASSPLRLGETQYF; abundance: .; d_gene: .; v_gene: TRBV5-1; j_gene: TRBJ2-5
CDR3nt: TGCAGTGCCGTAGCGGGGGTCACAGATACGCAGTATTTT; CDR3aa: CSAVAGVTDTQYF; abundance: .; d_gene: TRBD2; v_gene: TRBV20-1; j_gene: TRBJ2-3
CDR3nt: TGTGCCAGCAGTCGAGGGCCAGTCTTAGGGGCTTACGAGCAGTACTTC; CDR3aa: CASSRGPVLGAYEQYF; abundance: many; d_gene: .; v_gene: TRBV6-5; j_gene: TRBJ2-7
CDR3nt: TGTGCCAGCAGCTTGTACAGGGTCCGGATAATGAACTCCTACAATGAGCAGTTCTTC; CDR3aa: CASSLYRVRIMNSYNEQFF; abundance: .; d_gene: .; v_gene: TRBV11-2; j_gene: TRBJ2-1